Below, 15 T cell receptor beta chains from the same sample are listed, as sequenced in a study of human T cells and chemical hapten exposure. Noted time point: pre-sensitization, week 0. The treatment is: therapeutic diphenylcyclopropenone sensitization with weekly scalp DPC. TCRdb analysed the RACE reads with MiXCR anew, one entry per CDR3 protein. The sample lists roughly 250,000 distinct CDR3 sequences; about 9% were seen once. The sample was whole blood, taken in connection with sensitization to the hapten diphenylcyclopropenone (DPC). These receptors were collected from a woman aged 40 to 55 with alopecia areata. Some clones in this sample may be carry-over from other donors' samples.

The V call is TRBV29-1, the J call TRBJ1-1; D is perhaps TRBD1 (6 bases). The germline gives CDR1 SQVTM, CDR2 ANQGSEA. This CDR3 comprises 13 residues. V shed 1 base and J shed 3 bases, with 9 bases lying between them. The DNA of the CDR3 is TGCAGCGTTGAAGCGGGGGCTTACACTGAAGCTTTCTTT. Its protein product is CSVEAGAYTEAFF.

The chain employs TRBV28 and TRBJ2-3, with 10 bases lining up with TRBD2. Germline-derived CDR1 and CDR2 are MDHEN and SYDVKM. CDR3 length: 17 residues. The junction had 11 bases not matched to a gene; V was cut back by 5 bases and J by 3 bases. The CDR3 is CASSQAHSGRGTDTQYF. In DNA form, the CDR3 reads TGTGCCAGCAGTCAGGCCCACAGCGGGAGGGGAACAGATACGCAGTATTTT.

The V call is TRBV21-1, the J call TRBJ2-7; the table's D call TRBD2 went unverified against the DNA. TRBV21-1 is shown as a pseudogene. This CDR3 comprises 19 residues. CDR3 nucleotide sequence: TGTGCCAGCAGCAAAGTACGGCGGGAGACGGGGGCTAGCTCCTACGAGCAGTACTTC. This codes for CASSKVRRETGASSYEQYF.

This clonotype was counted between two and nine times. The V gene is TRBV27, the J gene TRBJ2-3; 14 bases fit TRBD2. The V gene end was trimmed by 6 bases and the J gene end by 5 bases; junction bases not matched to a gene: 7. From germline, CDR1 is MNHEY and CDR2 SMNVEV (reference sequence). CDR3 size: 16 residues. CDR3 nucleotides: TGTGCCAGCAGACGGAGACTAGCGGGAGGGGTAGATACGCAGTATTTT. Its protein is CASRRRLAGGVDTQYF.

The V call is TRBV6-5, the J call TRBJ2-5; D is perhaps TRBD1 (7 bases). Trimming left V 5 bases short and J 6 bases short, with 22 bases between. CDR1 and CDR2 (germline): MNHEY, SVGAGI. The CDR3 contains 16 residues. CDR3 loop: CASSPYSGGGMQTQYF. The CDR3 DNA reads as TGTGCCAGCAGTCCTTATTCTGGAGGGGGCATGCAGACCCAGTACTTC.

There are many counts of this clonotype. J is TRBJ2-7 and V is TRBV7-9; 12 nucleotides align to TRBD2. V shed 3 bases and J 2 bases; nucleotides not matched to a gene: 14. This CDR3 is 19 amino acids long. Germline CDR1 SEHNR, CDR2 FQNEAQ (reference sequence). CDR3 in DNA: TGTGCCAGCAGCTTCCCCCCGGGTCTAGCGGGAGGGATTACCTACGAGCAGTACTTC. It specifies CASSFPPGLAGGITYEQYF.

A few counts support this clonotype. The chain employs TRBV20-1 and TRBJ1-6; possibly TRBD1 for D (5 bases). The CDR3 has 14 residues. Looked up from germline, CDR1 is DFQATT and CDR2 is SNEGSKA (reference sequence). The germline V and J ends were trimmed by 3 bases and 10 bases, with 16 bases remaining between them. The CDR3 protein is CSARDSGGRSPLHF. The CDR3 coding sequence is TGCAGTGCTAGGGACTCCGGGGGACGGTCACCCCTCCACTTT.

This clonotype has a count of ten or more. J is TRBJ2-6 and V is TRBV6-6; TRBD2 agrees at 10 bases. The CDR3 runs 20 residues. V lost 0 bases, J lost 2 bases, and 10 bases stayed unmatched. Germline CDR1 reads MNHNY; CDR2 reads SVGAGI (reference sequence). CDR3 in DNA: TGTGCCAGCAGTTACTCCCTAGCGGGAGCGGCGGATGCTGGGGCCAACGTCCTGACTTTC. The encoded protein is CASSYSLAGAADAGANVLTF.

CDR3 loop: CASTAQGADSPLHF. The DNA for the CDR3 is TGTGCCAGCACCGCACAGGGGGCTGATTCACCCCTCCACTTT. The J gene is TRBJ1-6, the V gene TRBV7-9; 9 bases align to TRBD1. The V gene end was trimmed by 7 bases and the J gene end by 8 bases; junction bases not matched to a gene: 6. The CDR3 spans 14 residues. Per the germline V gene, CDR1 is SEHNR and CDR2 is FQNEAQ (reference sequence).

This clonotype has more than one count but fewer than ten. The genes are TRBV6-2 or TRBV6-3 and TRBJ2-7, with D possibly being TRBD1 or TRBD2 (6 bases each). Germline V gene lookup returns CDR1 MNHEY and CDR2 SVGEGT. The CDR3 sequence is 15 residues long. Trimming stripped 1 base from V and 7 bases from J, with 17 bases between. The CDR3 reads CASSYFTPGGGEQYF. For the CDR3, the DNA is TGTGCCAGCAGTTACTTCACTCCCGGAGGGGGGGAGCAGTACTTC.

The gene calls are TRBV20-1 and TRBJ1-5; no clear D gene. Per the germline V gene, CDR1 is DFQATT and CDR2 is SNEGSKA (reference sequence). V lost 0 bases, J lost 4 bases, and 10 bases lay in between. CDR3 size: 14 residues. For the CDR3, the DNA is TGCAGTGCTAGAGATGGGTCTGGTAATCAGCCCCAGCATTTT. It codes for CSARDGSGNQPQHF.

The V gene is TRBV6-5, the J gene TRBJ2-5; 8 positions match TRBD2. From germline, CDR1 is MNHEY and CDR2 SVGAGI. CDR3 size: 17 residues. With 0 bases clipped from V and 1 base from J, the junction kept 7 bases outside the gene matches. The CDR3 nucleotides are TGTGCCAGCAGTTACTCAGGGACCACTAGCGGCCAAGAGACCCAGTACTTC. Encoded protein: CASSYSGTTSGQETQYF.

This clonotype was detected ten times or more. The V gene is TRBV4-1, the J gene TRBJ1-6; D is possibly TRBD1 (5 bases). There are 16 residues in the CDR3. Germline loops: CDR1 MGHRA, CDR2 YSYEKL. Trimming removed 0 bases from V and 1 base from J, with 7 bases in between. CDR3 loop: CASSQDQGSYNSPLHF. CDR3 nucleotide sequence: TGCGCCAGCAGCCAAGACCAGGGTTCCTATAATTCACCCCTCCACTTT.

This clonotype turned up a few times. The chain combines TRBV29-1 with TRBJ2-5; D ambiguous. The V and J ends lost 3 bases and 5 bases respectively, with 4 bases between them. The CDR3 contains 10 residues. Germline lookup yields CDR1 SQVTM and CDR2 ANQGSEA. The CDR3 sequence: CSVERETQYF. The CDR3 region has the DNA TGCAGCGTTGAGCGGGAGACCCAGTACTTC. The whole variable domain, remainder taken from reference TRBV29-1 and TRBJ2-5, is SAVISQKPSRDICQRGTSLTIQCQVDSQVTMMFWYRQQPGQSLTLIATANQGSEATYESGFVIDKFPISRPNLTFSTLTVSNMSPEDSSIYLCSVERETQYFGPGTRLLVL.

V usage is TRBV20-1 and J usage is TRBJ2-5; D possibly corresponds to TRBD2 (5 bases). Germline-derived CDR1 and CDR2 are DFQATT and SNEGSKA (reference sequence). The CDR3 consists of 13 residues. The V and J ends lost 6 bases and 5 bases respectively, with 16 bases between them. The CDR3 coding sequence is TGCAGTGCCCCCCTCCGGGGAAAGGAGACCCAGTACTTC. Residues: CSAPLRGKETQYF.